This entry lists 20 T cell receptor beta chains sequenced from one sample in a study of blood T cell repertoires in COVID-19 (dated by TCRdb to about 2020). The library was built by means of the immunoSEQ multiplex PCR assay. The immuneACCESS repertoire file appears here via TCRdb, limited to in-frame rearrangements. These files lack a portion of the clones; in checked studies, under half of the deficit traces to unresolved V genes, and the cause of the others is not known. The sample table holds about 180,000 clones, of which around 82% were seen once. The ten most abundant clones make up approximately 7% of the sample. The source material was peripheral blood. These receptors came from a man older than 75 with COVID-19, enrolled during active disease.

This clone has just a few counts. The V call is TRBV9, the J call TRBJ1-2; TRBD1 agrees at 9 bases. This CDR3 region has 14 residues. J was trimmed by 3 bases and V by 3 bases; bases with no gene match: 3. Germline values: CDR1 SGDLS, CDR2 YYNGEE. The CDR3 protein is CASSGDRGDYGYTF. In nucleotides, the CDR3 is TGTGCCAGCAGCGGCGACAGGGGGGACTATGGCTACACCTTC.

Details on this clone: The sample contains more than one DNA sequence encoding this CDR3. The chain employs TRBV5-6 and TRBJ1-2; no reliable D call. Germline V gene data show CDR1 as SGHDT and CDR2 as YYEEEE. Trimming left V 1 base short and J 7 bases short, with 8 bases between. CDR3 size: 12 residues. In DNA form, the CDR3 reads TGTGCCAGCAGCTTGCGCAGGTCTGGCTACACCTTC. Its translation is CASSLRRSGYTF.

J is TRBJ2-4 and V is TRBV5-4; 9 bases are a match to TRBD1. This CDR3 contains 15 residues. Germline V CDR1 and CDR2: SGHNT, YYREEE (reference sequence). Losses at the gene ends were 6 bases for V and 0 bases for J; bases not matched to a gene: 4. Here the CDR3 DNA reads TGTGCCAGCATCCGGACAGGGGTAGCCAAAAACATTCAGTACTTC. The encoded protein is CASIRTGVAKNIQYF. The full variable domain, its missing parts supplied by reference TRBV5-4 and TRBJ2-4, is ETGVTQSPTHLIKTRGQQVTLRCSSQSGHNTVSWYQQALGQGPQFIFQYYREEENGRGNFPPRFSGLQFPNYSSELNVNALELDDSALYLCASIRTGVAKNIQYFGAGTRLSVL.

This chain uses TRBV19 with TRBJ2-5, with 7 bases lining up with TRBD2. Germline assignment: CDR1 LNHDA and CDR2 SQIVND (reference sequence). V dropped 5 bases and J dropped 5; count of bases not matched to a gene: 14. The CDR3 totals 16 residues. In DNA form, the CDR3 reads TGTGCCAGTAGTTCCCCTGGTGGGACTACTGGTGAGACCCAGTACTTC. It encodes CASSSPGGTTGETQYF.

The V and J genes are TRBV4-1 and TRBJ1-1; D unresolved. CDR3 length: 15 amino acids. Deletions cut 1 base from V and 1 base from J, with 10 bases between. Germline V lookup: CDR1 MGHRA, CDR2 YSYEKL. The CDR3 DNA is TGCGCCAGCAGCCAAGGATCTCGGGGGAACACTGAAGCTTTCTTT. Protein product: CASSQGSRGNTEAFF.

This chain links TRBV6-6 with TRBJ1-1; D is possibly TRBD1 (5 bases). CDR3 length equals 13 residues. V gave up 1 base and J gave up 8 bases, with 11 bases separating them. CDR1 and CDR2 from the germline V gene are MNHNY and SVGAGI (reference sequence). The DNA of the CDR3 is TGTGCCAGCAGTTACTATCAGGGATTAGAAGCTTTCTTT. This sequence encodes CASSYYQGLEAFF.

Turning to this clone: At one boundary the junction diverges from the germline segment, which might be a read error. The gene calls are TRBV19 and TRBJ2-1, with D unresolved. CDR3 length: 16 amino acids. Germline values: CDR1 LNHDA, CDR2 SQIVND (reference sequence). CDR3 in amino acids: CASSLESGPAYNEQFF. The CDR3 DNA sequence: TGTGCCAGTAGTTTAGAATCGGGTCCGGCCTACAATGAGCAGTTCTTC.

V gene TRBV5-5 combines with J gene TRBJ1-3; TRBD1 is a possible D gene (6 bases). CDR3 length equals 15 residues. V was pared by 0 bases and J by 2 bases, with 9 bases between. Germline CDR1 SGHKS, CDR2 YYEKEE (reference sequence). CDR3 in amino acids: CASSLAQGTGNTIYF. In nucleotides, the CDR3 is TGTGCCAGCAGCTTGGCGCAGGGGACTGGAAACACCATATATTTT.

The V call is TRBV4-1, the J call TRBJ1-1; 8 bases fit TRBD1. The CDR3 length is 15 residues. The V and J ends lost 7 bases and 5 bases, in that order; junction bases with no gene match: 12. CDR1 MGHRA and CDR2 YSYEKL come from the germline V gene. Written as DNA, the CDR3 is TGCGCCAGCACCCTAGATGGACAGGGCGGGACTGAAGCTTTCTTT. This gives the protein CASTLDGQGGTEAFF.

The chain links TRBV7-3 to TRBJ2-1, with 10 positions matching TRBD2. J lost 4 bases, V lost 5 bases, and 5 bases had no gene match. This CDR3 spans 15 amino acids. Germline CDR1 and CDR2: SGHTA and FQGTGA. CDR3 residues: CASSILAGTYNEQFF. CDR3 nucleotide sequence: TGTGCCAGCAGCATACTAGCGGGGACATACAATGAGCAGTTCTTC. Drawing the rest from reference TRBV7-3 and TRBJ2-1, the complete variable domain is GAGVSQTPSNKVTEKGKYVELRCDPISGHTALYWYRQSLGQGPEFLIYFQGTGAADDSGLPNDRFFAVRPEGSVSTLKIQRTERGDSAVYLCASSILAGTYNEQFFGPGTRLTVL.

The chain recombines TRBV2 with TRBJ1-1, with D maybe TRBD1 (5 bases). V was cut by 4 bases and J by 2 bases, with 14 bases left in between. CDR1 is SNHLY, CDR2 FYNNEI, per germline. CDR3 length equals 15 residues. CDR3 DNA sequence: TGTGCCAGCAGTGCATTTTTCCAGGGAAACACTGAAGCTTTCTTT. Encoded protein: CASSAFFQGNTEAFF.

CDR3 sequence: CSASSQGFHNQPQHF. As DNA, the CDR3 is TGCAGTGCTAGTTCACAGGGTTTTCATAATCAGCCCCAGCATTTT. V is TRBV20-1 and J is TRBJ1-5, with D possibly being TRBD1 (6 bases). CDR1 and CDR2 from the germline V gene are DFQATT and SNEGSKA (reference sequence). V was pared by 3 bases and J by 4 bases, with 16 bases between. This CDR3 is 15 amino acids long.

This clone was seen just once. CDR3 amino acids: CASSPGRARRADTQYF. In DNA form, the CDR3 reads TGCGCCAGCAGCCCTGGGCGGGCTCGGCGGGCAGATACGCAGTATTTT. The chain links TRBV5-1 to TRBJ2-3; D perhaps matches TRBD2 (5 bases). Germline CDR1 and CDR2: SGHRS and YFSETQ. The CDR3 has 16 residues. V was clipped by 4 bases and J by 4 bases, with 19 bases between them.

The chain carries TRBV7-9 and TRBJ1-1, with 8 positions matching TRBD1. Germline V gene data show CDR1 as SEHNR and CDR2 as FQNEAQ (reference sequence). Trimming at V came to 8 bases and at J to 3 bases, leaving 14 bases not matched to a gene. The CDR3 is 16 residues long. CDR3 protein: CASPGDAHRGDTEAFF. CDR3 coding DNA: TGTGCCAGCCCGGGGGACGCACACAGGGGGGACACTGAAGCTTTCTTT. The whole variable domain, filled in from reference TRBV7-9 and TRBJ1-1, reads DTGVSQNPRHKITKRGQNVTFRCDPISEHNRLYWYRQTLGQGPEFLTYFQNEAQLEKSRLLSDRFSAERPKGSFSTLEIQRTEQGDSAMYLCASPGDAHRGDTEAFFGQGTRLTVV.

This chain uses TRBV2 with TRBJ2-1; 12 bases align to TRBD2. Trimming took 4 bases from V and 6 from J; bases not matched to a gene: 10. The germline V gene encodes CDR1 SNHLY and CDR2 FYNNEI. The CDR3 covers 17 residues. CDR3 sequence: CASSARSRLAGVNEQFF. The CDR3 nucleotides are TGTGCCAGCAGTGCTAGATCCCGACTAGCGGGGGTCAATGAGCAGTTCTTC.

The genes are TRBV7-8 and TRBJ1-6; D is ambiguous. This CDR3 is 14 amino acids long. CDR1 and CDR2 from the germline V gene are SGHVS and FQNEAQ. V was shortened by 4 bases and J by 7 bases, with 11 bases between the two germline ends. The CDR3 spells CASSSFGKNSPLHF. As DNA, the CDR3 is TGTGCCAGCAGCTCCTTCGGGAAGAATTCACCCCTCCACTTT.

The chain carries TRBV9 and TRBJ2-1; 7 bases map to TRBD1. The CDR3 runs 16 residues. V lost 4 bases to trimming and J lost 6 bases; unmatched junction nucleotides: 13. From germline, CDR1 is SGDLS and CDR2 YYNGEE. This CDR3 is CASSPQGQNLINEQFF. The CDR3 bases are TGTGCCAGCAGCCCACAGGGACAGAACCTTATCAATGAGCAGTTCTTC.

This clone appeared a single time. This rearrangement joins TRBV7-2 to TRBJ1-2; 10 nucleotides agree with TRBD1. Germline V gene sequence: CDR1 SGHTA, CDR2 FQGNSA. The CDR3 runs 14 residues. With 5 bases clipped from V and 5 bases from J, the junction kept 5 bases outside the gene matches. The CDR3 bases are TGTGCCAGCAGCCCAGGACAGGGGGAATATGGCTACACCTTC. Translated, it gives CASSPGQGEYGYTF.

Only a few counts were recorded for this clone. The J gene is TRBJ2-7, the V gene TRBV5-1, with 12 nucleotides matching TRBD2. The CDR3 runs 15 residues. J lost 3 bases, V lost 3 bases, and 4 bases had no gene match. Per the germline V gene, CDR1 is SGHRS and CDR2 is YFSETQ. The CDR3 loop reads CASSSGLAGNYEQYF. The CDR3 DNA reads TGCGCCAGCAGCTCCGGACTAGCGGGGAACTACGAGCAGTACTTC. The full variable domain, completed using reference TRBV5-1 and TRBJ2-7, is KAGVTQTPRYLIKTRGQQVTLSCSPISGHRSVSWYQQTPGQGLQFLFEYFSETQRNKGNFPGRFSGRQFSNSRSEMNVSTLELGDSALYLCASSSGLAGNYEQYFGPGTRLTVT.

The chain employs TRBV7-2 and TRBJ2-1; 8 nucleotides match TRBD2. From germline, CDR1 is SGHTA and CDR2 FQGNSA. The CDR3 runs to 18 residues. V lost 1 base and J lost 0; bases outside the gene matches: 8. CDR3 residues: CASSLGTSGRSSYNEQFF. CDR3 nucleotide sequence: TGTGCCAGCAGCTTAGGCACTAGCGGAAGAAGCTCCTACAATGAGCAGTTCTTC.